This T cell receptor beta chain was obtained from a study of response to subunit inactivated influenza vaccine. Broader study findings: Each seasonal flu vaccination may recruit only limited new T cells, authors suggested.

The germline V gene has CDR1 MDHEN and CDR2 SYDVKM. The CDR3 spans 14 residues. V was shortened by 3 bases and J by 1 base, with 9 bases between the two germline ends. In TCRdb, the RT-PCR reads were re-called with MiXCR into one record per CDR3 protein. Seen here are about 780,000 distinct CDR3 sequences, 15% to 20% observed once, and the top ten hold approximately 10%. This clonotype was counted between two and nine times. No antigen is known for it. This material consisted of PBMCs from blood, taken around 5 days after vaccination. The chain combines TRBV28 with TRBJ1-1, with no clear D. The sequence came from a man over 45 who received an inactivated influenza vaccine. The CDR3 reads CASSLFPGNTEAFF. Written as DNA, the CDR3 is TGTGCCAGCAGTTTGTTCCCAGGGAACACTGAAGCTTTCTTT.